This record looks at one TCR beta chain sequence and its context. Its antigen remains unknown. The source of the sample is a study of cytotoxic CD8 clonotypes in ibrutinib-treated CLL. Study background: Response sampling occurred after a median around 12 months of treatment (range 6 to 36).

Findings and caveats of the study: Pretreatment clonality was elevated relative to age-matched healthy donors and paralleled circulating CD8+ T-cell counts.

The CDR3 is 13 amino acids. The V gene lost 5 bases and the J gene lost 4 bases, with 11 bases spanning the gap. In germline, CDR1 is SQVTM, CDR2 ANQGSEA. TCRdb's table, derived via immunoSEQ multiplex PCR, lists solely in-frame clones and lacks some. This repertoire shows about 140,000 clones, 60% to 80% found once; its top ten account for around 30%. The sequenced sample was PBMCs, obtained after 12 months of ibrutinib treatment. This sequence joins TRBV29-1 and TRBJ2-2; tentatively, D is TRBD1 (5 bases). The clonotype was recovered from a human donor with chronic lymphocytic leukemia. The CDR3 nucleotides read TGCAGCGTTTCTAAGGGGTCCACCGGGGAGCTGTTTTTT. Translating gives CSVSKGSTGELFF.